Detailed here is one T cell receptor (beta chain). What it binds is unknown. The data stem from a study of shared clonotypes between healthy human individuals. Study-level results: Rarefaction indicated that sorted-subset sequencing remained incomplete although depth was large.

The table came from immunoSEQ multiplex PCR; TCRdb's copy has only in-frame clones and leaves some out. The sample includes 2 million to 2.5 million clones, about nine tenths of them seen just once. Looked up from germline, CDR1 is MNHEY and CDR2 is SVGAGI. V was cut by 4 bases and J by 0 bases, with 7 bases left in between. This CDR3 region has 13 residues. Negatively enriched CD4+ T cells were divided by CD45RA into naive and memory. The source is a man between 18 and 29 years old in good health. Some clones in this sample may be carry-over from other donors' samples. The chain couples TRBV6-5 to TRBJ2-7; no clear D. The sample taken for sequencing was naive CD4+ T cells from PBMCs. Subset meaning: CD45RA+ positively selected. CDR3 region: CASSFASSYEQYF. The CDR3 nucleotides read TGTGCCAGCAGTTTTGCGAGCTCCTACGAGCAGTACTTC.